This passage covers 5 T cell receptor beta chains from one sample sequenced in a study of OX40 agonist ivuxolimab in advanced cancers. Profiled with immunoSEQ multiplex PCR; TCRdb holds only in-frame clones, not every one. This table has tens of thousands of clones, around 80% appearing once. Sequencing used CD4+ or CD8+ T cells sorted from blood, obtained in a trial of the OX40 agonist ivuxolimab. The receptors stem from an adult with an advanced solid tumor such as melanoma, head and neck, liver or kidney cancer.

V and J are TRBV5-6 and TRBJ2-1; D unclear. The germline CDR1 and CDR2 sequences are SGHDT and YYEEEE. Trimming pared 3 bases from V and 8 bases from J, leaving 6 bases between. The CDR3 length is 11 residues. The CDR3 nucleotides are TGTGCCAGCAGCTCTTTGGATGAGCAGTTCTTC. Protein sequence: CASSSLDEQFF.

The chain links TRBV7-2 to TRBJ2-3; D unresolved. CDR3 length: 16 amino acids. From germline, CDR1 is SGHTA and CDR2 FQGNSA. V lost 1 base, J lost 1 base, and 12 bases lay in between. The DNA for the CDR3 is TGTGCCAGCAGCTTAGGGTTCGGTCTGGGCACAGATACGCAGTATTTT. This gives the protein CASSLGFGLGTDTQYF.

The chain has TRBV1 and TRBJ1-4; the listed D gene, TRBD1, was not tested against the DNA. TRBV1 is labeled a pseudogene. The CDR3 totals 18 residues. This chain's CDR3 is CTSSQDPPGAGPNEKLFF. In nucleotides, the CDR3 is TGCACCAGCAGCCAAGACCCCCCTGGGGCAGGCCCTAATGAAAAACTGTTTTTT.

The chain is built from TRBV6-5 and TRBJ2-7, with D uncertain. The CDR3 contains 13 residues. The germline V gene has CDR1 MNHEY and CDR2 SVGAGI. Trimming cost V 0 bases and J 3 bases, with 6 bases left between them. CDR3 amino acids: CASSYSGDYEQYF. The CDR3 DNA reads TGTGCCAGCAGTTACTCGGGTGACTACGAGCAGTACTTC.

The V gene is TRBV7-3, the J gene TRBJ2-1; 9 bases map to TRBD1. From germline, CDR1 is SGHTA and CDR2 FQGTGA. After removal of 2 bases from V and 8 bases from J, the junction contained 4 bases not matched to a gene. The CDR3 sequence is 14 residues long. CDR3 sequence (DNA): TGTGCCAGCAGCTTAGCGGGACAGGGCTATGAGCAGTTCTTC. Protein product: CASSLAGQGYEQFF.